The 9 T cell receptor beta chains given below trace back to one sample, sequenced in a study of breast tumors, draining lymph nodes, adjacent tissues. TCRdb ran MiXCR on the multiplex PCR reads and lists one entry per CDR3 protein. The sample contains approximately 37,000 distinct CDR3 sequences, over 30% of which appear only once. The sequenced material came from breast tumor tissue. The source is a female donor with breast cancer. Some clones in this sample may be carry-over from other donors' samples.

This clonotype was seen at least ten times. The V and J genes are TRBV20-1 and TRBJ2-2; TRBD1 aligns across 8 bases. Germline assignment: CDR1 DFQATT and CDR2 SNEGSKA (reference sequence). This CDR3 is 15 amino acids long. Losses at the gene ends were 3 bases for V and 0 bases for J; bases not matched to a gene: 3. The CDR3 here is CSARGDRSNTGELFF. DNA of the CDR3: TGCAGTGCTAGGGGGGACAGGTCGAACACCGGGGAGCTGTTTTTT.

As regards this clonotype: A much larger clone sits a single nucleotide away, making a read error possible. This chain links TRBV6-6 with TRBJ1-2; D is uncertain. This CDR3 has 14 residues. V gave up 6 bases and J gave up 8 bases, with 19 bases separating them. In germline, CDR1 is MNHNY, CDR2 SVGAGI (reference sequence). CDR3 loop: CASSLEVNERGYTF. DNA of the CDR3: TGTGCCAGCAGCCTTGAGGTGAACGAGCGCGGCTACACCTTC.

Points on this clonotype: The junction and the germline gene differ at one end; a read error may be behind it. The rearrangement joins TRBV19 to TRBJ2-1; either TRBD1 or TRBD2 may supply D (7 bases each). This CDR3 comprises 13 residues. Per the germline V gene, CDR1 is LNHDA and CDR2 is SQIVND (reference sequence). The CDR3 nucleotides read TGTGCCAGTAGCGGGGGGCCCCCGGGACAGCTTCTCTTC. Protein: CASSGGPPGQLLF.

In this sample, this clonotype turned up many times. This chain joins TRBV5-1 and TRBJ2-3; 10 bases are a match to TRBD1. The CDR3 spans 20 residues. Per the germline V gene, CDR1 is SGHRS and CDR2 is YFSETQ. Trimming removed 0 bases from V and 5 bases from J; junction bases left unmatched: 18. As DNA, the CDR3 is TGCGCCAGCAGCTTGGGGGACAGGGGACGAGGGGCAATCGCAGGAGATACGCAGTATTTT. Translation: CASSLGDRGRGAIAGDTQYF.

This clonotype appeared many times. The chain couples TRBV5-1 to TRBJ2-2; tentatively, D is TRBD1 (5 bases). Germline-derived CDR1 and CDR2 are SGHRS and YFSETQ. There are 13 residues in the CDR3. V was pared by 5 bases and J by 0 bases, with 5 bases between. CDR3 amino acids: CASRTANTGELFF. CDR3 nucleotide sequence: TGCGCCAGCAGGACAGCGAACACCGGGGAGCTGTTTTTT.

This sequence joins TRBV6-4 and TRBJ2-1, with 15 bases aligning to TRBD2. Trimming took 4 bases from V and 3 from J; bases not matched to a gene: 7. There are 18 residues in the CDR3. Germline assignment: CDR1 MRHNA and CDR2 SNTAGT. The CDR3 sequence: CASSAGTSGRTFYNEQFF. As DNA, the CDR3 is TGTGCCAGCAGTGCCGGGACTAGCGGGAGGACCTTCTACAATGAGCAGTTCTTC.

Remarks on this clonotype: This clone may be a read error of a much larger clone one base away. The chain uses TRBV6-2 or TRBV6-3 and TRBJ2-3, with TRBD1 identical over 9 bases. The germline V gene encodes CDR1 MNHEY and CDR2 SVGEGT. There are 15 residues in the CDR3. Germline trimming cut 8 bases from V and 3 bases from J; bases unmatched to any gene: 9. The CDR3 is CASGSWDRVTDTQYF. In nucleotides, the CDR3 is TGTGCCAGCGGGTCCTGGGACAGGGTTACAGATACGCAGTATTTT.

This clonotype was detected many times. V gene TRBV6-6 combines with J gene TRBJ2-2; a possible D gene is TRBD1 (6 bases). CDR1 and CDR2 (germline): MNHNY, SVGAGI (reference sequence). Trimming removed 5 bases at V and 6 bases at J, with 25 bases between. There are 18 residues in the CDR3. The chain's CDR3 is CASSPPWTVGGIAGELFF. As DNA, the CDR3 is TGTGCCAGCAGTCCACCCTGGACAGTAGGGGGAATCGCCGGGGAGCTGTTTTTT.

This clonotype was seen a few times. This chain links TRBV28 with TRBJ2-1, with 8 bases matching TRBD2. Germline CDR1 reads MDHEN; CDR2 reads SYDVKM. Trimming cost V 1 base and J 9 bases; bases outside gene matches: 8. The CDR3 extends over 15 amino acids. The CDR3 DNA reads TGTGCCAGCAGTTTATCGGGGGGGCTAGCAGGTGAGCAGTTCTTC. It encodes CASSLSGGLAGEQFF.